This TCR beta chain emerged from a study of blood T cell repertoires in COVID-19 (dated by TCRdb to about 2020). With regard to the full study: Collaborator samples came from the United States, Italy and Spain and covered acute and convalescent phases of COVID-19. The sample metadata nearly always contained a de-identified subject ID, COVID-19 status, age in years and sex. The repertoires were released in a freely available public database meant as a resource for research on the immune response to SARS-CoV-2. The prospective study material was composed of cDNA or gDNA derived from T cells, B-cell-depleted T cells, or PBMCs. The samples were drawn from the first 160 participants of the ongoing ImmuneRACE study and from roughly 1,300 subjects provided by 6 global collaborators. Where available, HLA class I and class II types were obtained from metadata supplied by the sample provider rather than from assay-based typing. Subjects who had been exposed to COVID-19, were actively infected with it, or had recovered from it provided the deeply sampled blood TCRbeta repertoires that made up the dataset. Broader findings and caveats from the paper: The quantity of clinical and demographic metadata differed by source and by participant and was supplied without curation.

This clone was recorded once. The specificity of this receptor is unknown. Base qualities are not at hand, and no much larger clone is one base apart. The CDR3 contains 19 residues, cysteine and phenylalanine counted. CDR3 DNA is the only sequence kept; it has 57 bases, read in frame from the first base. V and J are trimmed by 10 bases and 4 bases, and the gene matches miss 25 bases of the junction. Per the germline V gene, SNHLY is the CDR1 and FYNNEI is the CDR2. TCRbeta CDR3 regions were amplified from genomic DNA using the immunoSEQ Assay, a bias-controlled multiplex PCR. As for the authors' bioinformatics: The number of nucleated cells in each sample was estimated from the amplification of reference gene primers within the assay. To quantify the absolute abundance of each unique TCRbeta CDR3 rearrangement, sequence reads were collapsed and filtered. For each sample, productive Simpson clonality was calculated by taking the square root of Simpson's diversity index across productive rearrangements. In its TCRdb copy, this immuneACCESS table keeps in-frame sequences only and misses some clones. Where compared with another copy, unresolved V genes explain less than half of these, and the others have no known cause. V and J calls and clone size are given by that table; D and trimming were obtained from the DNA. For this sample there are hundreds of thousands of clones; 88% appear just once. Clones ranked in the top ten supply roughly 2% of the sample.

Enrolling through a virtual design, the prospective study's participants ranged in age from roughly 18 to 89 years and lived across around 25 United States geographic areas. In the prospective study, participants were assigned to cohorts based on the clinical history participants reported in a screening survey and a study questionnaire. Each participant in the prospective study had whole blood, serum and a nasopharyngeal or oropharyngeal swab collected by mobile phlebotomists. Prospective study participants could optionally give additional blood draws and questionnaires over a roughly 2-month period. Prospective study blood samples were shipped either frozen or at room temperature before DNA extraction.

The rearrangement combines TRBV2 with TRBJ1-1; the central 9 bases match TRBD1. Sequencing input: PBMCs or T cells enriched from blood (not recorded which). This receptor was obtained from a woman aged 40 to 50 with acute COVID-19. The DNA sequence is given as TGTGCCACCACGGGGGGGACCGGGACAGGGACCCGGGCCAGCACTGAAGCTTTCTTT. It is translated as CATTGGTGTGTRASTEAFF.